What follows are 29 T cell receptor beta chains derived from one specimen sequenced in a study of T cell responses to AZD1222 COVID-19 vaccine. Data came from immunoSEQ multiplex PCR; TCRdb stores just in-frame clones and leaves some out. Among some 150,000 clones listed, 86% were seen once. Sequenced material: peripheral blood, taken 28 days after the second AZD1222 dose. These receptors all come from an adult who received the AZD1222 COVID-19 vaccine.

The chain uses TRBV4-1 and TRBJ1-1, with D hard to call. V was shortened by 4 bases and J by 0 bases, with 12 bases between the two germline ends. This CDR3 is built from 15 residues. Per germline, CDR1 MGHRA and CDR2 YSYEKL. The CDR3 nucleotides are TGCGCCAGCAGCCTAGGTTGGGCCCTGAACACTGAAGCTTTCTTT. Translating gives CASSLGWALNTEAFF.

Comments on this clone: The same CDR3 is also encoded by other DNA sequences in this sample. The rearrangement links TRBV7-2 to TRBJ2-3; possible D gene TRBD1, 6 bases. The CDR3 totals 13 residues. Trimming removed 5 bases at V and 3 bases at J, with 9 bases between. Germline CDR1 SGHTA, CDR2 FQGNSA. CDR3 region: CASSRQGTDTQYF. The CDR3 DNA follows: TGTGCCAGCAGCCGTCAGGGGACAGATACGCAGTATTTT.

The rearrangement joins TRBV6-9 to TRBJ1-2; D perhaps matches TRBD1 (6 bases). Germline V CDR1 and CDR2: MNHGY, SVAAGI. V shed 6 bases and J shed 1 base, with 12 bases lying between them. The CDR3 sequence is 14 residues long. The CDR3 is CASRPRDINYGYTF. CDR3 DNA sequence: TGTGCCAGCAGACCCCGGGACATTAACTATGGCTACACCTTC.

V is TRBV3-1 (or the pseudogene TRBV3-2) and J is TRBJ2-1; D call uncertain. Deletions cut 1 base from V and 6 bases from J, with 13 bases between. CDR1 and CDR2 from the germline V gene are LGHDT and YNNKEL (reference sequence). This CDR3 is 15 amino acids long. CDR3 DNA sequence: TGTGCCAGCAGCCAAGGTTCCGTGCGAGCCAATGAGCAGTTCTTC. Translated: CASSQGSVRANEQFF.

The chain combines TRBV24-1 with TRBJ2-1; D perhaps matches TRBD1 (5 bases). Germline CDR1 and CDR2: KGHDR and SFDVKD. V lost 9 bases to trimming and J lost 3 bases, with 8 bases between them. The CDR3 runs 12 residues. In nucleotides, the CDR3 is TGTGCCACCGCAGACAGCTACAATGAGCAGTTCTTC. It specifies CATADSYNEQFF.

The genes are TRBV4-1 and TRBJ2-1; 8 nucleotides match TRBD1. This CDR3 has 13 residues. The germline V gene encodes CDR1 MGHRA and CDR2 YSYEKL. The V gene end was trimmed by 4 bases and the J gene end by 7 bases; junction bases not matched to a gene: 3. Written as DNA, the CDR3 is TGCGCCAGCAGCCTGGACAGGGATAATGAGCAGTTCTTC. It codes for CASSLDRDNEQFF.

The chain carries TRBV5-1 and TRBJ2-6; D is unresolved. V gave up 4 bases and J gave up 4 bases, with 12 bases separating them. Germline V CDR1 and CDR2: SGHRS, YFSETQ. The CDR3 runs to 15 residues. CDR3 nucleotides: TGCGCCAGCAGCCATGGTCTTTTGGGGGCCAACGTCCTGACTTTC. This codes for CASSHGLLGANVLTF.

This clone appeared a few times. The V gene is TRBV28, the J gene TRBJ2-7, with 12 nucleotides matching TRBD2. CDR1 and CDR2 from the germline V gene are MDHEN and SYDVKM. The J segment lost 9 bases and the V segment lost 3 bases, leaving 9 bases of the junction unmatched. The CDR3 is 15 residues long. The CDR3 coding sequence is TGTGCCAGCAGTTTTGGGACTAGCGGGTTTGGTAGGCAGTACTTC. It is translated as CASSFGTSGFGRQYF. The whole variable domain, remainder taken from reference TRBV28 and TRBJ2-7, is DVKVTQSSRYLVKRTGEKVFLECVQDMDHENMFWYRQDPGLGLRLIYFSYDVKMKEKGDIPEGYSVSREKKERFSLILESASTNQTSMYLCASSFGTSGFGRQYFGPGTRLTVT.

V and J are TRBV12-3 or TRBV12-4 and TRBJ1-2, with unresolved D. Between the trimmed V and J ends, which lost 0 bases and 5 bases, there was a span of 4 bases. This CDR3 is 12 amino acids long. The DNA of the CDR3 is TGTGCCAGCAGTTTAGCCTTATATGGCTACACCTTC. Its translation: CASSLALYGYTF.

This chain joins TRBV5-4 and TRBJ2-1; D possibly corresponds to TRBD2 (5 bases). In germline, CDR1 is SGHNT, CDR2 YYREEE (reference sequence). Trimming cost V 4 bases and J 5 bases, with 16 bases left between them. This CDR3 spans 15 amino acids. The CDR3 here is CASSPWDSADNEQFF. CDR3 nucleotides: TGTGCCAGCAGCCCCTGGGATAGCGCGGACAATGAGCAGTTCTTC.

This clone was detected a few times. The genes are TRBV6-5 and TRBJ1-1; D is perhaps TRBD1 (5 bases). CDR3 length: 14 amino acids. Germline-derived CDR1 and CDR2 are MNHEY and SVGAGI. V was trimmed by 6 bases and J by 1 base, leaving 12 bases between them. As DNA, the CDR3 is TGTGCCAGCAGCATACAGGCTCAGAACACTGAAGCTTTCTTT. Translation gives CASSIQAQNTEAFF.

This clone was observed once. The rearrangement uses TRBV5-1 and TRBJ2-3; 8 bases align to TRBD2. Losses at the gene ends were 0 bases for V and 2 bases for J; bases not matched to a gene: 5. The CDR3 covers 16 residues. Germline V lookup: CDR1 SGHRS, CDR2 YFSETQ. CDR3 DNA sequence: TGCGCCAGCAGCTTGGGGCGGGGGGACTCCACAGATACGCAGTATTTT. It codes for CASSLGRGDSTDTQYF.

The chain combines TRBV9 with TRBJ1-3; a possible D gene is TRBD1 (6 bases). The CDR3 is made up of 15 amino acids. CDR1 is SGDLS, CDR2 YYNGEE, per germline. V was shortened by 0 bases and J by 8 bases, with 15 bases between the two germline ends. CDR3 sequence: CASSVAIGGEDTIYF. The CDR3 DNA reads as TGTGCCAGCAGCGTAGCTATCGGGGGCGAAGACACCATATATTTT.

The chain uses TRBV15 and TRBJ2-2; D gene unclear. The CDR3 runs to 15 residues. V lost 4 bases and J lost 0, with 9 bases in between. Per germline, CDR1 LNHNV and CDR2 YYDKDF (reference sequence). The CDR3 DNA is TGTGCCACCAGCATGTTCCTATCGAACACCGGGGAGCTGTTTTTT. It is translated as CATSMFLSNTGELFF.

V usage is TRBV13 and J usage is TRBJ1-2; D remains ambiguous. The CDR3 runs 12 residues. Germline V gene data show CDR1 as PRHDT and CDR2 as FYEKMQ (reference sequence). Between the trimmed V and J ends, which lost 1 base and 5 bases, there was a span of 5 bases. The CDR3: CASSLDGYGYTF. The CDR3 DNA reads as TGTGCCAGCAGCTTAGACGGGTATGGCTACACCTTC.

The rearrangement uses TRBV5-1 and TRBJ2-7; 7 nucleotides agree with TRBD1. Losses at the gene ends were 3 bases for V and 0 bases for J; bases not matched to a gene: 3. This CDR3 has 14 amino acids. Germline V gene lookup returns CDR1 SGHRS and CDR2 YFSETQ. CDR3 amino acids: CASSWGTASYEQYF. CDR3 nucleotide sequence: TGCGCCAGCAGCTGGGGGACAGCCTCCTACGAGCAGTACTTC.

A few counts support this clone. V usage is TRBV6-5 and J usage is TRBJ2-7; possibly TRBD2 for D (6 bases). The germline V and J ends were trimmed by 6 bases and 5 bases, with 17 bases remaining between them. The CDR3 spans 14 residues. Germline V gives CDR1 MNHEY, CDR2 SVGAGI. CDR3 sequence: CASRAGQGFNEQYF. Written as DNA, the CDR3 is TGTGCCAGCAGAGCGGGCCAGGGTTTCAACGAGCAGTACTTC.

The chain uses TRBV9 and TRBJ1-3; D ambiguous. This CDR3 has 15 amino acids. Trimming took 4 bases from V and 1 from J, leaving 12 bases between them. CDR1 and CDR2 (germline): SGDLS, YYNGEE. DNA for the CDR3: TGTGCCAGCAGCTCCCGGGGAGGTTCTGGAAACACCATATATTTT. Its protein is CASSSRGGSGNTIYF. The full variable domain, completed using reference TRBV9 and TRBJ1-3, is DSGVTQTPKHLITATGQRVTLRCSPRSGDLSVYWYQQSLDQGLQFLIQYYNGEERAKGNILERFSAQQFPDLHSELNLSSLELGDSALYFCASSSRGGSGNTIYFGEGSWLTVV.

The chain couples TRBV3-1 (or the pseudogene TRBV3-2) to TRBJ2-3; TRBD2 agrees at 9 bases. From germline, CDR1 is LGHDT and CDR2 YNNKEL (reference sequence). V lost 0 bases and J lost 4; bases outside the gene matches: 5. This CDR3 comprises 16 residues. CDR3 protein: CASSQDLAGFADTQYF. In nucleotides, the CDR3 is TGTGCCAGCAGCCAAGATCTAGCGGGGTTTGCAGATACGCAGTATTTT.

This chain connects TRBV19 to TRBJ2-7; TRBD1 matches 8 bases. V lost 3 bases and J lost 3; bases outside the gene matches: 4. There are 14 residues in the CDR3. From germline, CDR1 is LNHDA and CDR2 SQIVND (reference sequence). The CDR3 nucleotides are TGTGCCAGTAGTATTGGCAGGGGGCTCTACGAGCAGTACTTC. It codes for CASSIGRGLYEQYF.

This clone has more than one count but fewer than ten. The rearrangement uses TRBV19 and TRBJ2-1; D tentatively fits TRBD1 or TRBD2 (5 bases each). Germline V CDR1 and CDR2: LNHDA, SQIVND (reference sequence). The CDR3 extends over 15 amino acids. V was cut by 4 bases and J by 12 bases, with 22 bases left in between. The CDR3 DNA sequence: TGTGCCAGTAGTACTCTCCCCCGGGACCACCAAGGGCAGTTCTTC. Protein sequence: CASSTLPRDHQGQFF.

J is TRBJ2-3 and V is TRBV20-1, with 14 nucleotides matching TRBD2. From germline, CDR1 is DFQATT and CDR2 SNEGSKA (reference sequence). Trimming removed 3 bases from V and 6 bases from J; junction bases left unmatched: 2. The CDR3 length is 14 residues. The CDR3: CSASGTSGGDTQYF. The CDR3 region has the DNA TGCAGTGCTAGTGGGACTAGCGGGGGTGATACGCAGTATTTT.

This chain uses TRBV7-9 with TRBJ2-2; perhaps TRBD2 as D (6 bases). The CDR3 has 15 amino acids. Germline CDR1 is SEHNR and CDR2 is FQNEAQ (reference sequence). V lost 7 bases and J lost 0, with 12 bases in between. The CDR3 loop reads CASTLASANTGELFF. The CDR3 DNA is TGTGCCAGCACCCTGGCTAGCGCGAACACCGGGGAGCTGTTTTTT.

The chain joins TRBV6-4 to TRBJ2-7; 7 positions match TRBD2. Germline V gene sequence: CDR1 MRHNA, CDR2 SNTAGT. The CDR3 extends over 13 amino acids. V was clipped by 4 bases and J by 7 bases; unmatched bases: 7. CDR3: CASSVGRGGEQYF. The CDR3 DNA reads TGTGCCAGCAGTGTCGGCCGCGGGGGAGAGCAGTACTTC.

The gene calls are TRBV4-2 and TRBJ2-3; D is unclear. Germline V gene sequence: CDR1 LGHNA, CDR2 YNFKEQ. V dropped 0 bases and J dropped 8 bases, with 6 bases sitting between them. CDR3 length equals 12 residues. In DNA, the CDR3 is TGTGCCAGCAGCCAAGATGTTACTACGCAGTATTTT. It translates to CASSQDVTTQYF.

The V call is TRBV5-4, the J call TRBJ2-1; TRBD2 agrees at 14 bases. In germline, CDR1 is SGHNT, CDR2 YYREEE (reference sequence). V lost 7 bases and J lost 9; bases outside the gene matches: 12. There are 16 residues in the CDR3. CDR3 DNA sequence: TGTGCCAGCTCTGTCCCGGGACTAGCGGGAGTAAGTGAGCAGTTCTTC. Its translation: CASSVPGLAGVSEQFF.

The rearrangement joins TRBV4-2 to TRBJ2-7; D is ambiguous. CDR3 length: 13 residues. The germline V and J ends were trimmed by 0 bases and 9 bases, with 12 bases remaining between them. Germline V gene sequence: CDR1 LGHNA, CDR2 YNFKEQ. In DNA form, the CDR3 reads TGTGCCAGCAGCCAAGAATACACCGACGGGCAGTACTTC. The encoded protein is CASSQEYTDGQYF.

This sequence joins TRBV28 and TRBJ1-2; D is unclear. Trimming took 3 bases from V and 4 from J, leaving 9 bases between them. Looked up from germline, CDR1 is MDHEN and CDR2 is SYDVKM. This CDR3 has 13 residues. The CDR3 region has the DNA TGTGCCAGCAGTTTTAGTTCTTCCTATGGCTACACCTTC. It specifies CASSFSSSYGYTF.

This sequence joins TRBV6-1 and TRBJ1-2; TRBD1 matches 7 bases. Germline lookup yields CDR1 MNHNS and CDR2 SASEGT. This CDR3 has 13 amino acids. V lost 3 bases, J lost 8 bases, and 6 bases stayed unmatched. The CDR3 DNA reads as TGTGCCAGCAGTGATAGGGGGCACTGGGGCTACACCTTC. It is translated as CASSDRGHWGYTF.